These T cell receptor beta chains were read from a single sample in a study of T cells in Graves' hyperthyroidism and ophthalmopathy. One entry per CDR3 protein, called by TCRdb with MiXCR from the multiplex PCR reads. The table has under 400,000 distinct CDR3 sequences, 15% to 20% seen once. Sequencing input: blood. These receptors were taken from a woman between 40 and 50 years old with Graves' ophthalmopathy. CDR3s include the opening cysteine and the closing phenylalanine or tryptophan. The D gene is left open where the match is weak. Part of the rows lack a size; the others show once, few, many or a class for expanded clones.

>TRBV11-2|many|TRBJ2-7|.
TGTGCCAGCAGCTTAGGTTCCGAGGGGCCGAGCTCCTACGAGCAGTACTTC
CASSLGSEGPSSYEQYF
>TRBV9|many|TRBJ2-5|TRBD2
TGTGCCAGTTCCATCGGGACTAGCGGACAAGAGACCCAGTACTTC
CASSIGTSGQETQYF
>TRBV20-1|many|TRBJ1-1|.
TGCAGTGCTAGCTTGGGAGGCACTGAAGCTTTCTTT
CSASLGGTEAFF
>TRBV28|.|TRBJ2-5|.
TGTGCCAGCAGTTCGACCAGGTACCAAGAGACCCAGTACTTC
CASSSTRYQETQYF
>TRBV11-2|many|TRBJ1-1|.
TGTGCCAGCAGCTCCCCGGGATCCCAACTCTTT
CASSSPGSQLF
>TRBV12-3/TRBV12-4|many|TRBJ1-1|.
TGTGCCAGCATGAGGGACTTGCTTACCGAAGCTTTCTTT
CASMRDLLTEAFF
>TRBV15|many|TRBJ2-5|.
TGTGCCACCAGTAGACCTCCGGGGGAAGAGACCCAGTACTTC
CATSRPPGEETQYF
>TRBV5-1|many|TRBJ1-5|.
TGCGCCAGCAGCTTGGATGGCGGCTACAATCAGCCCCAGCATTTT
CASSLDGGYNQPQHF
>TRBV20-1|many|TRBJ1-5|.
TGCAGTGCTACCTTACATAATAGCAATCAGCCCCAGCATTTT
CSATLHNSNQPQHF
>TRBV6-2/TRBV6-3|many|TRBJ2-7|.
TGTGCCAGCAGTGATCGGGTCTACGAGCAGTACTTC
CASSDRVYEQYF
>TRBV6-5|many|TRBJ1-5|.
TGTGCCAGCAGATACCGAAGCAATCAGCCCCAGCATTTT
CASRYRSNQPQHF
>TRBV6-2/TRBV6-3|many|TRBJ2-7|.
TGTGCCAGCAGTATACTGATAGCCTACGAGCAGTACTTC
CASSILIAYEQYF
>TRBV6-1|many|TRBJ2-2|TRBD2
TGTGCCAGCAGCTTTCTTCGCGGGAGCGGGGAGCTGTTTTTT
CASSFLRGSGELFF
>TRBV7-9|many|TRBJ2-7|TRBD2
TGTGCCAGCAGCATAACCGGGACTAGCGGGACCTACGAGCAGTACTTC
CASSITGTSGTYEQYF
>TRBV12-3/TRBV12-4|many|TRBJ2-6|.
TGTGCCAGCAGTCCGACCCCTTTGAGTAACTCTGGGACCAACGTCCTGACTTTC
CASSPTPLSNSGTNVLTF
>TRBV6-5|many|TRBJ2-7|.
TGTGCCAGCAGTTACTCGTCACGCTACGAGCAGTACTTC
CASSYSSRYEQYF
>TRBV20-1|many|TRBJ1-1|.
TGCAGTGCTAGCCGATTGAACACTGAAGCTTTCTTT
CSASRLNTEAFF
>TRBV7-8|many|TRBJ1-1|.
TGTGCCAGCAGCTTAGCGGGAACGGCAGGGTTGAACACTGAAGCTTTCTTT
CASSLAGTAGLNTEAFF
>TRBV6-5|many|TRBJ1-1|.
TGTGCCAGCAGGATGGGGGGGCAGGTCACTGAAGCTTTCTTT
CASRMGGQVTEAFF
>TRBV7-2|many|TRBJ2-7|.
TGTGCCAGCAGCTTAGACGGGACGGGGGAGCAGTACTTC
CASSLDGTGEQYF
>TRBV12-3/TRBV12-4|many|TRBJ1-5|TRBD1
TGTGCCAGCAGTCTCCTGGACAGGAACTCCAATCAGCCCCAGCATTTT
CASSLLDRNSNQPQHF
>TRBV29-1|many|TRBJ1-2|.
TGCAGCGTACAAGAATATGGCTACACCTTC
CSVQEYGYTF
>TRBV5-1|many|TRBJ1-2|TRBD1
TGCGCCAGCAGCTTGGCAGGGGGCGAGTGGAGCTATGGCTACACCTTC
CASSLAGGEWSYGYTF
>TRBV20-1|many|TRBJ2-7|.
TGCAGTGCTAGAAAGCCTGGCAGACCCTCCTACGAGCAGTACTTC
CSARKPGRPSYEQYF
>TRBV30|many|TRBJ1-2|.
TGTGCCTGGAGTCCGGGTGGAGGCAAGGGCTACACCTTC
CAWSPGGGKGYTF
>TRBV7-8|many|TRBJ2-2|.
TGTGCCAGCAGCTTAGACGGGGGAGTGAACACCGGGGAGCTGTTTTTT
CASSLDGGVNTGELFF
>TRBV15|many|TRBJ1-5|.
TGTGCCACCAGCAGAGATTTGGAGGGGAATAGCAATCAGCCCCAGCATTTT
CATSRDLEGNSNQPQHF
>TRBV12-3/TRBV12-4|.|TRBJ2-7|.
TGTGCCAGCAGTTTCGGTAACGGCTACGAGCAGTACTTC
CASSFGNGYEQYF
>TRBV6-5|many|TRBJ1-1|.
TGTGCCAGCAGTTTCCCAGACAGCGAAGCTTTCTTT
CASSFPDSEAFF
>TRBV24-1|many|TRBJ2-7|TRBD1
TGTGCCACCAGTGAACCGGGACAGCCCTACGAGCAGTACTTC
CATSEPGQPYEQYF
>TRBV7-9|many|TRBJ1-1|.
TGTGCCAGCAGCGCGGACTATCCTGAAGCTTTCTTT
CASSADYPEAFF